The next 25 T cell receptor beta chains were all read from a single sample in a study of T cell responses to AZD1222 COVID-19 vaccine. Sequencing used immunoSEQ multiplex PCR; TCRdb keeps in-frame clones, though not all of them. The table shows under 130,000 clones, with 91% occurring only once. The sample was peripheral blood, taken on day 0 of AZD1222 vaccination. These receptors all come from an adult in good health.

This clone has only one observation. The genes are TRBV6-6 and TRBJ1-2; no clear D gene. The germline gives CDR1 MNHNY, CDR2 SVGAGI (reference sequence). This CDR3 comprises 13 residues. V lost 6 bases and J 0 bases, leaving 8 bases between the germline ends. The CDR3 DNA reads TGTGCCAGCAGCCCCGGGACTAACTATGGCTACACCTTC. The encoded protein is CASSPGTNYGYTF.

The chain has TRBV5-1 and TRBJ1-4; D remains unclear. V dropped 1 base and J dropped 1 base, with 11 bases sitting between them. CDR3 size: 16 residues. Germline CDR1 and CDR2: SGHRS and YFSETQ. The CDR3 nucleotides read TGCGCCAGCAGCTTGAATGTCCTGGGAACTAATGAAAAACTGTTTTTT. This codes for CASSLNVLGTNEKLFF.

The rearrangement joins TRBV7-2 to TRBJ2-7; D gene uncertain. The V end was cut by 2 bases, the J end by 3 bases, with 5 bases between. Per germline, CDR1 SGHTA and CDR2 FQGNSA. The CDR3 sequence is 12 residues long. The CDR3 loop reads CASSLISYEQYF. The CDR3 coding sequence is TGTGCCAGCAGCTTAATCAGCTACGAGCAGTACTTC.

The genes are TRBV7-9 and TRBJ1-4, with unresolved D. CDR3 length equals 14 residues. With 1 base removed from V and 5 bases from J, the gap between germline ends came to 8 bases. In germline, CDR1 is SEHNR, CDR2 FQNEAQ (reference sequence). The CDR3 loop reads CASSLVAGNEKLFF. CDR3 sequence (DNA): TGTGCCAGCAGCTTAGTGGCAGGAAATGAAAAACTGTTTTTT.

This rearrangement joins TRBV3-1 (or the pseudogene TRBV3-2) to TRBJ2-5, with D perhaps assigned TRBD1 or TRBD2 (5 bases each). The CDR3 runs to 16 residues. V dropped 1 base and J dropped 1 base, with 13 bases sitting between them. CDR1 and CDR2 (germline): LGHDT, YNNKEL (reference sequence). This CDR3 reads CASSQGGVARQETQYF. The CDR3 nucleotides read TGTGCCAGCAGCCAAGGAGGGGTAGCCCGCCAAGAGACCCAGTACTTC.

This CDR3 is CASTSYGAGRFDEQFF. The CDR3 coding sequence is TGTGCCAGTACGTCTTACGGGGCAGGGAGATTCGATGAGCAGTTCTTC. The V call is TRBV19, the J call TRBJ2-1; D possibly matches TRBD1 or TRBD2 (5 bases each). The ends were cut back, 7 bases at V and 8 bases at J, with 24 bases in the middle. Germline lookup yields CDR1 LNHDA and CDR2 SQIVND (reference sequence). The CDR3 has 16 residues.

The chain joins TRBV7-9 to TRBJ1-4; 9 positions agree with TRBD1. V was pared by 5 bases and J by 3 bases, with 4 bases of the junction left unmatched. CDR3 length: 15 residues. Germline V gene lookup returns CDR1 SEHNR and CDR2 FQNEAQ (reference sequence). The CDR3 bases are TGTGCCAGCAGCAGGGGGACAGGGCCTAATGAAAAACTGTTTTTT. Amino acids: CASSRGTGPNEKLFF.

V usage is TRBV19 and J usage is TRBJ1-1, with 7 positions matching TRBD1. The CDR3 is made up of 13 amino acids. Germline CDR1 LNHDA, CDR2 SQIVND (reference sequence). V shed 3 bases, J shed 10 bases, and the junction held 8 bases outside the gene matches. The CDR3 nucleotides are TGTGCCAGTAGTATGTTAGGGGGCGCGGGAGCTTTCTTT. Protein sequence: CASSMLGGAGAFF.

The chain uses TRBV27 and TRBJ2-5; 10 positions agree with TRBD2. With V trimmed by 2 bases and J by 5 bases, 8 bases remained unmatched. The CDR3 totals 16 residues. CDR1 is MNHEY and CDR2 is SMNVEV in the germline V gene (reference sequence). CDR3 sequence reads: CASSLGLAGVMETQYF. CDR3 DNA sequence: TGTGCCAGCAGTTTAGGGCTAGCGGGAGTAATGGAGACCCAGTACTTC.

The chain is built from TRBV7-3 and TRBJ2-1; 8 nucleotides line up with TRBD2. Germline CDR1 SGHTA, CDR2 FQGTGA. Unmatched junction bases numbered 14, after V lost 5 bases and J lost 2 bases. The CDR3 consists of 18 residues. CDR3 amino acids: CASSRTASGLGPYNEQFF. DNA for the CDR3: TGTGCCAGCAGCAGGACAGCCTCGGGACTAGGCCCCTACAATGAGCAGTTCTTC. The entire variable domain, with the rest obtained from reference TRBV7-3 and TRBJ2-1, is as follows: GAGVSQTPSNKVTEKGKYVELRCDPISGHTALYWYRQSLGQGPEFLIYFQGTGAADDSGLPNDRFFAVRPEGSVSTLKIQRTERGDSAVYLCASSRTASGLGPYNEQFFGPGTRLTVL.

The CDR3 sequence: CAITPGVTRNEQFF. As DNA, the CDR3 is TGTGCCATCACCCCGGGGGTTACTAGGAATGAGCAGTTCTTC. The rearrangement uses TRBV10-3 and TRBJ2-1, with D possibly being TRBD2 (6 bases). Germline lookup yields CDR1 ENHRY and CDR2 SYGVKD. There are 14 residues in the CDR3. The germline V and J ends were trimmed by 7 bases and 7 bases, with 17 bases remaining between them.

The J gene is TRBJ2-5, the V gene TRBV5-4, with 8 bases lining up with TRBD1. Germline V gives CDR1 SGHNT, CDR2 YYREEE (reference sequence). After removal of 1 base from V and 4 bases from J, the junction contained 9 bases not matched to a gene. The length of the CDR3 is 16 residues. The DNA of the CDR3 is TGTGCCAGCAGCTTGCTTCAGGGGGCGTCGGCAGAGACCCAGTACTTC. Translated, it gives CASSLLQGASAETQYF.

The chain has TRBV27 and TRBJ2-3, with D possibly matching TRBD2 (6 bases). Germline CDR1 MNHEY, CDR2 SMNVEV (reference sequence). The CDR3 totals 15 residues. The V and J ends lost 11 bases and 0 bases respectively, with 18 bases between them. DNA of the CDR3: TGTGCCGGCGCCTTGGGGGAGGTAAGCACAGATACGCAGTATTTT. It specifies CAGALGEVSTDTQYF.

The chain has TRBV5-1 and TRBJ1-4, with TRBD1 matching over 8 bases. In germline, CDR1 is SGHRS, CDR2 YFSETQ. The CDR3 totals 15 residues. V lost 4 bases and J lost 0; bases outside the gene matches: 2. The CDR3 DNA follows: TGCGCCAGCAGCGTACAGGGGGCAACTAATGAAAAACTGTTTTTT. Translating it yields CASSVQGATNEKLFF.

The rearrangement joins TRBV6-5 to TRBJ1-1; 7 bases agree with TRBD1. Germline-derived CDR1 and CDR2 are MNHEY and SVGAGI. This CDR3 is built from 15 residues. V was pared by 5 bases and J by 0 bases, with 6 bases of the junction left unmatched. As DNA, the CDR3 is TGTGCCAGCAGTCAACAGGGGAACATGAACACTGAAGCTTTCTTT. Translated, it gives CASSQQGNMNTEAFF.

This clone was observed a handful of times. The J gene is TRBJ1-1, the V gene TRBV18; D not certain. CDR1 KGHSH and CDR2 LQKENI come from the germline V gene. The V and J ends lost 7 bases and 0 bases respectively, with 9 bases between them. CDR3 length: 13 residues. CDR3 nucleotide sequence: TGTGCCAGCTGGTTGACGGTGAACACTGAAGCTTTCTTT. Amino acid sequence: CASWLTVNTEAFF. Looking up the rest from reference TRBV18 and TRBJ1-1 gives the full variable domain: NAGVMQNPRHLVRRRGQEARLRCSPMKGHSHVYWYRQLPEEGLKFMVYLQKENIIDESGMPKERFSAEFPKEGPSILRIQQVVRGDSAAYFCASWLTVNTEAFFGQGTRLTVV.

The chain employs TRBV7-2 and TRBJ2-7; TRBD2 agrees at 14 bases. The ends lost 1 base at V and 6 bases at J; junction bases unmatched: 2. The CDR3 sequence is 15 residues long. Germline V gene lookup returns CDR1 SGHTA and CDR2 FQGNSA. CDR3 nucleotides: TGTGCCAGCAGCTTAGGACTAGCGGGAGGGCGCGAGCAGTACTTC. Translation: CASSLGLAGGREQYF.

The chain uses TRBV7-3 and TRBJ2-1; 7 nucleotides align to TRBD2. The germline V gene has CDR1 SGHTA and CDR2 FQGTGA. J was trimmed by 6 bases and V by 5 bases; bases with no gene match: 13. The CDR3 loop spans 16 amino acids. The CDR3 DNA follows: TGTGCCAGCAGCCTTAACCCGGCGGGAGTACCCAATGAGCAGTTCTTC. It specifies CASSLNPAGVPNEQFF.

The chain joins TRBV30 to TRBJ2-1; D ambiguous. The CDR3 runs to 12 residues. The V end lost 0 bases, the J end lost 7 bases, and 7 bases lay between the germline ends. CDR1 is GTSNPN and CDR2 is SVGIG in the germline V gene (reference sequence). DNA of the CDR3: TGTGCCTGGAGTGTACAACCGAATGAGCAGTTCTTC. This gives the protein CAWSVQPNEQFF.

V and J are TRBV28 and TRBJ2-7; 9 nucleotides align to TRBD1. J was trimmed by 5 bases and V by 2 bases; bases with no gene match: 7. CDR1 is MDHEN and CDR2 is SYDVKM in the germline V gene. The CDR3 has 15 amino acids. Here the CDR3 reads CASSLTGTGNHEQYF. The CDR3 region has the DNA TGTGCCAGCAGTTTAACCGGGACAGGGAACCACGAGCAGTACTTC.

V usage is TRBV7-3 and J usage is TRBJ2-7; 7 nucleotides match TRBD2. The length of the CDR3 is 13 residues. Germline assignment: CDR1 SGHTA and CDR2 FQGTGA. The trim removed 3 bases at V and 2 bases at J, leaving 1 base unmatched. Written as DNA, the CDR3 is TGTGCCAGCAGCTTTGGGAGGGCCTACGAGCAGTACTTC. Its translation is CASSFGRAYEQYF.

The chain uses TRBV11-3 and TRBJ2-1, with TRBD2 matching over 12 bases. Trimming at V came to 5 bases and at J to 5 bases, leaving 4 bases not matched to a gene. The CDR3 has 15 amino acids. Germline loops: CDR1 SGHNT, CDR2 YENEEA. CDR3 sequence reads: CASSPGLAGNNEQFF. CDR3 coding DNA: TGTGCCAGCAGCCCAGGACTAGCGGGAAACAATGAGCAGTTCTTC.

This clone was seen once. The V and J genes are TRBV18 and TRBJ2-1; D gene unclear. CDR1 and CDR2 (germline): KGHSH, LQKENI. V gave up 0 bases and J gave up 5 bases, with 14 bases separating them. The CDR3 is 16 residues long. This chain's CDR3 is CASSPPAQRADNEQFF. The CDR3, as DNA: TGTGCCAGCTCACCACCGGCCCAACGGGCGGACAATGAGCAGTTCTTC. The full variable domain, with the rest looked up from reference TRBV18 and TRBJ2-1, is NAGVMQNPRHLVRRRGQEARLRCSPMKGHSHVYWYRQLPEEGLKFMVYLQKENIIDESGMPKERFSAEFPKEGPSILRIQQVVRGDSAAYFCASSPPAQRADNEQFFGPGTRLTVL.

In its sample, this clone was seen a few times. The chain couples TRBV29-1 to TRBJ1-1; D is ambiguous. This CDR3 spans 12 amino acids. V was clipped by 7 bases and J by 8 bases, with 17 bases between them. The germline V gene encodes CDR1 SQVTM and CDR2 ANQGSEA. The CDR3 DNA follows: TGCAGCGCCATCAGCGTTTCCTCCGAAGCTTTCTTT. Translated, it gives CSAISVSSEAFF. Full variable domain (rest looked up from reference TRBV29-1 and TRBJ1-1): SAVISQKPSRDICQRGTSLTIQCQVDSQVTMMFWYRQQPGQSLTLIATANQGSEATYESGFVIDKFPISRPNLTFSTLTVSNMSPEDSSIYLCSAISVSSEAFFGQGTRLTVV.

The rearrangement links TRBV21-1 to TRBJ2-4; TRBD1, the table's D call, was not compared with the DNA. TRBV21-1 has pseudogene status. This CDR3 is 14 amino acids long. CDR3 DNA sequence: TGTGCCAGCAGCACGATGGACAGGGAAAACATTCAGTACTTC. This codes for CASSTMDRENIQYF.